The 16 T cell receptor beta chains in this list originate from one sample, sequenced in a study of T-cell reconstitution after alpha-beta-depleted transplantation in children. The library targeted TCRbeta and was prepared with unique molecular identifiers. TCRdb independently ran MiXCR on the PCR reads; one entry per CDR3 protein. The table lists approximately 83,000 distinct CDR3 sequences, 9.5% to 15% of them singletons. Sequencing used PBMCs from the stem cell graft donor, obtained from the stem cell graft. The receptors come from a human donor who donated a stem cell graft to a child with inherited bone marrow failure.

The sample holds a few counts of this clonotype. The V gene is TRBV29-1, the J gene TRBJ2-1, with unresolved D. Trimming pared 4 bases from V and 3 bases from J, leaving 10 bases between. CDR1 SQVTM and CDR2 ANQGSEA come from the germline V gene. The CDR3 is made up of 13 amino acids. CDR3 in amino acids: CSVGDPYYNEQFF. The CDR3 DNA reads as TGCAGCGTTGGGGATCCGTACTACAATGAGCAGTTCTTC.

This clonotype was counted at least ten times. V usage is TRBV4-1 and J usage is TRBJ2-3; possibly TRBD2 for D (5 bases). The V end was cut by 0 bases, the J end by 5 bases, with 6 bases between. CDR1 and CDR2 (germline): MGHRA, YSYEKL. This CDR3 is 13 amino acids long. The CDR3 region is CASSQDGEDTQYF. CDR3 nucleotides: TGCGCCAGCAGCCAAGACGGGGAAGATACGCAGTATTTT.

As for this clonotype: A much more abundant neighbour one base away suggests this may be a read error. The DNA for the CDR3 is TGTGCCAGCGGCACGGGACAGCCCGAGCAGTACTTC. Translation: CASGTGQPEQYF. The chain recombines TRBV5-6 with TRBJ2-7; 7 nucleotides match TRBD1. The CDR3 runs to 12 residues. The junction had 7 bases not matched to a gene; V was cut back by 7 bases and J by 6 bases. CDR1 SGHDT and CDR2 YYEEEE come from the germline V gene.

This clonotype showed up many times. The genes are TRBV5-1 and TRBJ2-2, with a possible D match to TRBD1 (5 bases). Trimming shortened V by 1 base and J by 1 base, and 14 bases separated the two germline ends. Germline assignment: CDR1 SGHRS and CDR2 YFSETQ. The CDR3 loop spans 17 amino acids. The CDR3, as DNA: TGCGCCAGCAGCTTGTTCGGCGCAGGGCAGAACACCGGGGAGCTGTTTTTT. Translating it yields CASSLFGAGQNTGELFF. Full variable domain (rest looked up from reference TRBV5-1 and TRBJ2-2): KAGVTQTPRYLIKTRGQQVTLSCSPISGHRSVSWYQQTPGQGLQFLFEYFSETQRNKGNFPGRFSGRQFSNSRSEMNVSTLELGDSALYLCASSLFGAGQNTGELFFGEGSRLTVL.

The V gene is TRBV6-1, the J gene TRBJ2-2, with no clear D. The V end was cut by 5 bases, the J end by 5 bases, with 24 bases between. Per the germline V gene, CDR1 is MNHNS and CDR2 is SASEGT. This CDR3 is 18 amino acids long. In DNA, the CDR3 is TGTGCCAGCAGTCCCGGGCTGAATGGGTGGGCAATAACCGGGGAGCTGTTTTTT. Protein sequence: CASSPGLNGWAITGELFF.

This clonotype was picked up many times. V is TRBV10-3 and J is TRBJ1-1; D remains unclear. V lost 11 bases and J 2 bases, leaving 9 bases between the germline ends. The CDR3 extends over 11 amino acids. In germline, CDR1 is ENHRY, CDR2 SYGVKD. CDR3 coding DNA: TGTGCCGCGAACTCAAACACTGAAGCTTTCTTT. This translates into CAANSNTEAFF.

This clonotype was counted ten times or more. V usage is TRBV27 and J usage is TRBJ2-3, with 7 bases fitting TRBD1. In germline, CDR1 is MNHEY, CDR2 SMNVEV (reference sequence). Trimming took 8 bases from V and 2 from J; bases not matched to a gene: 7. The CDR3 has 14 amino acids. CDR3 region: CASPRGGNTDTQYF. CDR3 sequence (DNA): TGTGCCAGCCCGAGAGGGGGCAACACAGATACGCAGTATTTT.

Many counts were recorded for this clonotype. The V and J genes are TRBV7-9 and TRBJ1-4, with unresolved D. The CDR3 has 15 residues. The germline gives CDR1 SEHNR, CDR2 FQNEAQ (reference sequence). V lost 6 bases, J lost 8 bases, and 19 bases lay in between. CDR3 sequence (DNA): TGTGCCAGCAGTAGCACCGGGGAGACAACCGAAAAACTGTTTTTT. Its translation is CASSSTGETTEKLFF.

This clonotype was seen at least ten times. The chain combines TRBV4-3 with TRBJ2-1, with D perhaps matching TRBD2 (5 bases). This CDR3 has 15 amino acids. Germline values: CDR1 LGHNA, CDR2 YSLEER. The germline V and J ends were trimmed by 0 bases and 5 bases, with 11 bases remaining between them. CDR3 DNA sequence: TGCGCCAGCAGCCAAGATTCGGGGTCGAACAATGAGCAGTTCTTC. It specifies CASSQDSGSNNEQFF.

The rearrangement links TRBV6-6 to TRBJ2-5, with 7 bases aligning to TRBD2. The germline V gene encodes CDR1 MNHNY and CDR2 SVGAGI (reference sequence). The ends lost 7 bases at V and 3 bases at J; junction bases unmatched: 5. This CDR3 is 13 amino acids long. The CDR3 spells CASTSLAEETQYF. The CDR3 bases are TGTGCCAGCACGTCCCTAGCGGAAGAGACCCAGTACTTC.

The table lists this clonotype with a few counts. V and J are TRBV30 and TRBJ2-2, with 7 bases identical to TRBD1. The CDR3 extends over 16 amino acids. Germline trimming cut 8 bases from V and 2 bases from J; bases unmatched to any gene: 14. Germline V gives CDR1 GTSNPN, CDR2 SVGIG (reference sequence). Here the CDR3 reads CARSGTVTLNTGELFF. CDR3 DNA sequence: TGTGCCCGGTCCGGGACAGTTACACTCAACACCGGGGAGCTGTTTTTT.

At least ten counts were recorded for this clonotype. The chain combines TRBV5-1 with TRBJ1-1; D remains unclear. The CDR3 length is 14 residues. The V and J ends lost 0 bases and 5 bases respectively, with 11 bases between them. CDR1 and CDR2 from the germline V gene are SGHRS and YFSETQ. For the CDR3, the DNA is TGCGCCAGCAGCTTGGTCGGGGATGGGACTGAAGCTTTCTTT. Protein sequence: CASSLVGDGTEAFF.

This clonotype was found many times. The CDR3 reads CAISEVGTNEKLFF. Here the CDR3 DNA reads TGTGCCATCAGTGAGGTGGGCACTAATGAAAAACTGTTTTTT. The J gene is TRBJ1-4, the V gene TRBV10-3, with D hard to call. This CDR3 spans 14 amino acids. Germline-derived CDR1 and CDR2 are ENHRY and SYGVKD. V was trimmed by 2 bases and J by 2 bases, leaving 6 bases between them.

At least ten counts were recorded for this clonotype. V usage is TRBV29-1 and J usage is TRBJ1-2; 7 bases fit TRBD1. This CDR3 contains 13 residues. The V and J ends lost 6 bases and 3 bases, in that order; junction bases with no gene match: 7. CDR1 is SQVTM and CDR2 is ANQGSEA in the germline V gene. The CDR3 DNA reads TGCAGCGTCTCGGACAGGTCGTACTATGGCTACACCTTC. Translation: CSVSDRSYYGYTF.

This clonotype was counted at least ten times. Here the CDR3 DNA reads TGTGCCAGCAGTGCTACAGGGACATTCGGTTCACCCCTCCACTTT. Encoded protein: CASSATGTFGSPLHF. The chain couples TRBV12-3 or TRBV12-4 to TRBJ1-6; D possibly corresponds to TRBD1 (6 bases). V was clipped by 5 bases and J by 9 bases, with 17 bases between them. The CDR3 contains 15 residues.

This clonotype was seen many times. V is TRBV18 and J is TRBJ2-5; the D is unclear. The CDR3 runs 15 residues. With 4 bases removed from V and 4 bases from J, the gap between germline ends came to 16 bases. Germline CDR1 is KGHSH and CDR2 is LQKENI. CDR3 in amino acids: CASSLSGSWGETQYF. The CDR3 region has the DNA TGTGCCAGCTCACTCTCCGGCAGTTGGGGAGAGACCCAGTACTTC.